There are many counts of the clone carrying this T cell receptor beta chain. What it binds is not known. MiXCR was run by TCRdb on the reads, yielding one entry per CDR3 protein. The sample includes about 16,000 distinct CDR3 sequences, 22% seen only once; the top ten take about 13%. This specimen comes from a study of liver allograft versus peripheral blood T cells. About the research overall: In transplanted livers, T cell receptor repertoires were compared with those found in the recipients' peripheral blood.

Germline V gene data show CDR1 as MNHEY and CDR2 as SVGEGT. Trimming stripped 5 bases from V and 10 bases from J, with 20 bases between. This CDR3 region has 14 residues. Study-level points and caveats: Liver allograft repertoires of T cell receptors reportedly diverged from peripheral blood repertoires.

The receptor was derived from a human patient who had a liver transplant. Some T cells may arise from the graft donor. The genes are TRBV6-2 or TRBV6-3 and TRBJ2-5, with D perhaps matching TRBD2 (5 bases). CDR3 region: CASSPPLERASQYF. The CDR3 bases are TGTGCCAGCAGTCCCCCCCTGGAGAGGGCGAGCCAGTACTTC.